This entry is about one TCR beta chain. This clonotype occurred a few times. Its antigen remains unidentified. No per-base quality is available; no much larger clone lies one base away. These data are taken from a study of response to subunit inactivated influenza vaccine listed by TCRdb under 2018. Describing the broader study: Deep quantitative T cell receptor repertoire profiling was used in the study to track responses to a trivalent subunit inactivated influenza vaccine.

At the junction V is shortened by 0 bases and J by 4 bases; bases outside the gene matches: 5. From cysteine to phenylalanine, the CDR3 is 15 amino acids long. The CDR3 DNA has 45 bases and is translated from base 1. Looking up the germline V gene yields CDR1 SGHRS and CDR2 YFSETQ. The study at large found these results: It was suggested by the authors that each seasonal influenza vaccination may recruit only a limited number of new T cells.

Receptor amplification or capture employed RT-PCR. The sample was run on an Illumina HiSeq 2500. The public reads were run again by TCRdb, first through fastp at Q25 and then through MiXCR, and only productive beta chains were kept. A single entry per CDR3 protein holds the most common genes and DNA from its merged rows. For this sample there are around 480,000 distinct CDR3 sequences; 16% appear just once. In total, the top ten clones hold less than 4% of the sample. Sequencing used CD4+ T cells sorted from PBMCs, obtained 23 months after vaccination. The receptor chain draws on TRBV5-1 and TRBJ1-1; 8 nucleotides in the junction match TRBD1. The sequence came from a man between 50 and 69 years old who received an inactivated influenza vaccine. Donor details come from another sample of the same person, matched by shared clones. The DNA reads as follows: TGCGCCAGCAGCTTGGCCAGGGGGCGAGGCACTGAAGCTTTCTTT. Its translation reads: CASSLARGRGTEAFF.